The TCR beta chain under discussion was sequenced for a study of CXCR3-negative and CXCR3-positive naive CD8 T cells. General observations from the study: Relative to CXCR3-negative naive cells, CXCR3-positive naive cells had more hydrophobic TRB CDR3s.

In the case of this clonotype: The antigen is not known.

Germline CDR1 SQVTM, CDR2 ANQGSEA. The CDR3 length is 13 residues. UMI-labeled 5' RACE TRB cDNA libraries were prepared from the cells. No DNA is given; TCRdb re-called the 5' RACE reads and lists each CDR3 protein once. The sample table sets out roughly 120,000 distinct CDR3 sequences. The sequence derives from a human donor in good health. Some clones in this sample may be carry-over from other donors' samples. The chain links TRBV29-1 to TRBJ2-7; TCRdb outputs TRBD2, but without DNA this stays unchecked. The sequenced sample was naive CXCR3+ CD8+ T cells from blood. Subset denoted: CD45RO-CCR7+CD27+CD95- naive CD8+ T cells expressing CXCR3 (TNR3+). The CDR3 is CSVVGQESYEQCF.